This TCR beta chain was recovered during a study of T-cell memory formation after mild COVID-19. Findings and caveats of the study: Pre-infection memory held some responding clones, suggesting pre-existing cross-reactive T cells responded.

Trimming pared 7 bases from V and 0 bases from J, leaving 14 bases between. This CDR3 spans 15 amino acids. Looked up from germline, CDR1 is MNHNY and CDR2 is SVGAGI (reference sequence). Concerning this clonotype: Its target is unknown.

MiXCR, applied by TCRdb to the 5' RACE reads, yields one record per CDR3 protein. In the table there are 350,000 to 500,000 distinct CDR3 sequences, 15% to 20% of which are singletons. The source is a man between 18 and 29 years old who had mild COVID-19 (a few samples of this study predate the infection). Cell type and time point are not known. V is TRBV6-6 and J is TRBJ2-3, with D unclear. The sequenced material came from PBMCs or a T cell subset sorted from them (not recorded which). The CDR3: CASTYGRLSTDTQYF. The DNA for the CDR3 is TGTGCCAGCACCTACGGGCGCCTTAGCACAGATACGCAGTATTTT.